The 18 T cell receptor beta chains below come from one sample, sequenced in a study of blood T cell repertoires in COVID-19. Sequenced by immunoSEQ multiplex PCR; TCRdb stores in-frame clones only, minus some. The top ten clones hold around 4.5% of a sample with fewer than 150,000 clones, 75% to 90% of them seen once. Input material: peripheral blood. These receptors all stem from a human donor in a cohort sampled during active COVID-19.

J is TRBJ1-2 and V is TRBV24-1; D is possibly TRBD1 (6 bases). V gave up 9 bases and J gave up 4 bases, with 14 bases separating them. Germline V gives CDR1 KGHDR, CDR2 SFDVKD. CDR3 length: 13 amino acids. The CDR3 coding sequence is TGTGCCACCTCACCGGACAGTTCCTATGGCTACACCTTC. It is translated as CATSPDSSYGYTF.

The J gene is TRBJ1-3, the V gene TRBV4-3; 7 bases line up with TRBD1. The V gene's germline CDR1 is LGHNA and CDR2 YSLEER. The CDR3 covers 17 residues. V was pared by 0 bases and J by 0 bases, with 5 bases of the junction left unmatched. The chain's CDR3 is CASSQEDRPNSGNTIYF. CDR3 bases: TGCGCCAGCAGCCAAGAGGACAGGCCTAACTCTGGAAACACCATATATTTT.

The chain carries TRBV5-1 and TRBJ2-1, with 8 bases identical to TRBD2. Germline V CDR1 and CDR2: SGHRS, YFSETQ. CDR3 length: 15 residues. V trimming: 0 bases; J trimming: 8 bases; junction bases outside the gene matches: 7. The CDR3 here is CASSLGGTSGDEQFF. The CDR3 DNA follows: TGCGCCAGCAGCTTGGGGGGAACTAGCGGCGATGAGCAGTTCTTC.

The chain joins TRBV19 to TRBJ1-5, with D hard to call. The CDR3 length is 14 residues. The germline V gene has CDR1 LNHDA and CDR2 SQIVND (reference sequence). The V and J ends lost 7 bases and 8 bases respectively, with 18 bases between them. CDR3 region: CASTNEEEMKPQHF. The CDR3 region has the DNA TGTGCCAGTACCAACGAGGAAGAGATGAAGCCCCAGCATTTT. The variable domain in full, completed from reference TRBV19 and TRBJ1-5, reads DGGITQSPKYLFRKEGQNVTLSCEQNLNHDAMYWYRQDPGQGLRLIYYSQIVNDFQKGDIAEGYSVSREKKESFPLTVTSAQKNPTAFYLCASTNEEEMKPQHFGDGTRLSIL.

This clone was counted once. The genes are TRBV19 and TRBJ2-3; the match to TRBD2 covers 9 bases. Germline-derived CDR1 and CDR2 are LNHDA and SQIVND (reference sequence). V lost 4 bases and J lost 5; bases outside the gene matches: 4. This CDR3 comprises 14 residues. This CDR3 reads CASSKVAGEDTQYF. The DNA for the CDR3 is TGTGCCAGTAGTAAGGTAGCGGGAGAAGATACGCAGTATTTT.

DNA of the CDR3: TGTGCCTGTAGTCGCGACAGGCTCAGCACAGATACGCAGTATTTT. This encodes CACSRDRLSTDTQYF. J is TRBJ2-3 and V is TRBV30; D perhaps matches TRBD1 (6 bases). Trimming took off 6 bases at V and 0 bases at J, with 16 bases between the two ends. CDR3 length equals 15 residues. Germline V gene lookup returns CDR1 GTSNPN and CDR2 SVGIG (reference sequence).

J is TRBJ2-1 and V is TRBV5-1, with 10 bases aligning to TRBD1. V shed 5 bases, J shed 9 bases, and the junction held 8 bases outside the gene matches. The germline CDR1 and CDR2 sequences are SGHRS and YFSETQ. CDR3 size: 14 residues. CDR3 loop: CASSSRQGAGEQFF. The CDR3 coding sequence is TGCGCCAGCAGTTCCAGACAGGGGGCCGGTGAGCAGTTCTTC.

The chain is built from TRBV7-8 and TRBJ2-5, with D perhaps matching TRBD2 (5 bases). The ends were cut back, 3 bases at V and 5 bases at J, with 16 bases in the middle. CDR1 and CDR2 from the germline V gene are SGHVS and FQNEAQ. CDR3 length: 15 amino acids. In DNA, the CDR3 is TGTGCCAGCAGCTTGCCGAGCGGCGCAACGGAGACCCAGTACTTC. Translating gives CASSLPSGATETQYF.

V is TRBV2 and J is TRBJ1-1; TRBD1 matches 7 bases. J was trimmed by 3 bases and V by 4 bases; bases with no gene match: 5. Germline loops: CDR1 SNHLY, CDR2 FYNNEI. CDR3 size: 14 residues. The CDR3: CASSAKGAYTEAFF. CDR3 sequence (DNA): TGTGCCAGCAGTGCGAAGGGGGCGTACACTGAAGCTTTCTTT.

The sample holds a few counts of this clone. The CDR3 spells CASGSDRPNTEAFF. The CDR3 coding sequence is TGCGCCAGCGGTTCGGACAGACCGAACACTGAAGCTTTCTTT. V gene TRBV10-1 combines with J gene TRBJ1-1, with a tentative D call TRBD1 (6 bases). V was clipped by 8 bases and J by 1 base, with 14 bases between them. The CDR3 contains 14 residues. The germline V gene has CDR1 WNHNN and CDR2 SYGVQD (reference sequence).

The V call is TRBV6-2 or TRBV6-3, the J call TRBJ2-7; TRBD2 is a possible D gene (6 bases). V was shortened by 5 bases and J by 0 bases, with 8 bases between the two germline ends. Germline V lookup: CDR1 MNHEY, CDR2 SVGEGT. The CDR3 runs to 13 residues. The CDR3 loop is CASSQTSSYEQYF. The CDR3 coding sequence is TGTGCCAGCAGTCAGACTAGCTCCTACGAGCAGTACTTC.

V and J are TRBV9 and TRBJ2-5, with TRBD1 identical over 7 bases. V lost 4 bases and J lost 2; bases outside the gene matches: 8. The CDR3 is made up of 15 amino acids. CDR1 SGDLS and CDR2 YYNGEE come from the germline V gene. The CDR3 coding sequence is TGTGCCAGCAGCTCAATCGGGACAGCACAAGAGACCCAGTACTTC. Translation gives CASSSIGTAQETQYF.

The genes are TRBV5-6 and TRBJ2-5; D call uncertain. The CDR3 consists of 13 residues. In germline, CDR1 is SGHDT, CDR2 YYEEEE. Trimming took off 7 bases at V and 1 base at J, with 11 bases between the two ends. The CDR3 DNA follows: TGTGCCAGCTCAAGACTCGGCCAAGAGACCCAGTACTTC. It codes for CASSRLGQETQYF.

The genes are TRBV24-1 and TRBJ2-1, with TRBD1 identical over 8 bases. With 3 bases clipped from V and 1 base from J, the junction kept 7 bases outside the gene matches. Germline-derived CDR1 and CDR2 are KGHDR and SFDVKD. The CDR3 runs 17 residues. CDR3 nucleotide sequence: TGTGCCACCAGTGATGAAGGGACAGGCGGTTCCTACAATGAGCAGTTCTTC. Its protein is CATSDEGTGGSYNEQFF.

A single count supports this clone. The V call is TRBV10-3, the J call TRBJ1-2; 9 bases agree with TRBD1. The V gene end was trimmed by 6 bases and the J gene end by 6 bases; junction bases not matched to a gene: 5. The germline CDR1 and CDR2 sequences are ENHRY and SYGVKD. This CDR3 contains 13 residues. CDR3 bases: TGTGCCATCAGCCAGGACAGGGGAAATGGCTACACCTTC. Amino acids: CAISQDRGNGYTF.

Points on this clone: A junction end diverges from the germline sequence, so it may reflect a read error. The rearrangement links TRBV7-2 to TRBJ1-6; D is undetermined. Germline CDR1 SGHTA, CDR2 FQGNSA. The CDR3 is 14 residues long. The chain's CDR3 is CASSLRDGYSPPHF. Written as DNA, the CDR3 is TGTGCCAGCAGCCTACGCGACGGGTATTCACCCCCCCACTTT.

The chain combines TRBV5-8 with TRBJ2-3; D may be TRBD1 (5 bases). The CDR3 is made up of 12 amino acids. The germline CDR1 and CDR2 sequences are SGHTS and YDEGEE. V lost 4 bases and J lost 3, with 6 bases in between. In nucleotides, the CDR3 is TGTGCCAGCAGCAGGACAACAGATACGCAGTATTTT. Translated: CASSRTTDTQYF.

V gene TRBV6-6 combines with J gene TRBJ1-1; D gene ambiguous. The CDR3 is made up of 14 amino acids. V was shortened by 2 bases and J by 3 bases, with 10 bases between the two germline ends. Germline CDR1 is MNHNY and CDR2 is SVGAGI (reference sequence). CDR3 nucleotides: TGTGCCAGCAGTTACAGGGAGGTGGACACTGAAGCTTTCTTT. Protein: CASSYREVDTEAFF.